These 22 T cell receptor beta chains were sequenced from one sample in a study of blood T cell repertoires in COVID-19. TCRdb's copy holds only in-frame clones and misses some; the assay was immunoSEQ multiplex PCR. The data show about 120,000 clones, roughly three quarters seen once. Sequencing input: peripheral blood. The origin of the receptors is a human donor in a cohort sampled during active COVID-19.

The rearrangement links TRBV2 to TRBJ2-7, with D perhaps TRBD1 (6 bases). The CDR3 covers 15 residues. Germline lookup yields CDR1 SNHLY and CDR2 FYNNEI. V was cut by 7 bases and J by 4 bases, with 20 bases left in between. This CDR3 reads CASTNKGGPIYEQYF. CDR3 nucleotides: TGTGCCAGCACCAACAAAGGGGGACCAATTTACGAGCAGTACTTC.

The DNA for the CDR3 is TGTCCAGGGGTTGGCAATCAGCCCCAGCATTTT. Residues: CPGVGNQPQHF. The chain couples TRBV9 to TRBJ1-5, with TRBD1 as a possible D gene (6 bases). This CDR3 is 11 amino acids long. Germline values: CDR1 SGDLS, CDR2 YYNGEE.

CDR3: CASSLPIFPGLRTYEQYF. The CDR3 DNA follows: TGCGCCAGCAGCTTGCCTATTTTCCCGGGACTTCGAACCTACGAGCAGTACTTC. This sequence joins TRBV5-1 and TRBJ2-7; D perhaps matches TRBD2 (6 bases). Germline CDR1 reads SGHRS; CDR2 reads YFSETQ. V shed 1 base and J shed 2 bases, with 22 bases lying between them. The CDR3 consists of 18 residues.

V usage is TRBV6-5 and J usage is TRBJ2-7; a weak D match, TRBD2 (5 bases). Germline lookup yields CDR1 MNHEY and CDR2 SVGAGI. This CDR3 is built from 14 residues. Trimming stripped 3 bases from V and 7 bases from J, with 16 bases between. DNA of the CDR3: TGTGCCAGCAGTTATTACGGACGGACTGCAGAGCAGTACTTC. Its translation: CASSYYGRTAEQYF.

The chain combines TRBV4-1 with TRBJ1-4; D is undetermined. CDR1 is MGHRA, CDR2 YSYEKL, per germline. The V and J ends lost 0 bases and 10 bases respectively, with 3 bases between them. The CDR3 has 11 amino acids. CDR3 coding DNA: TGCGCCAGCAGCCAAGACGGAAAACTGTTTTTT. As protein: CASSQDGKLFF.

The V call is TRBV6-5, the J call TRBJ1-2; D perhaps matches TRBD1 (5 bases). Germline CDR1 reads MNHEY; CDR2 reads SVGAGI. The CDR3 is made up of 15 amino acids. V lost 5 bases and J 4 bases, leaving 17 bases between the germline ends. The DNA for the CDR3 is TGTGCCAGCAGTCCTGCGACAGTTAGAATCTATGGCTACACCTTC. Its protein is CASSPATVRIYGYTF.

This clone was observed a few times. This chain uses TRBV5-1 with TRBJ2-7; 7 bases line up with TRBD2. V lost 3 bases and J lost 3; bases outside the gene matches: 3. The CDR3 has 13 residues. Germline V lookup: CDR1 SGHRS, CDR2 YFSETQ. The CDR3 sequence: CASSSTSHYEQYF. The CDR3 region has the DNA TGCGCCAGCAGCTCGACTAGCCACTACGAGCAGTACTTC.

The V gene is TRBV27, the J gene TRBJ1-2; perhaps TRBD1 as D (5 bases). The V and J ends lost 6 bases and 6 bases respectively, with 17 bases between them. Per the germline V gene, CDR1 is MNHEY and CDR2 is SMNVEV (reference sequence). The CDR3 has 14 amino acids. CDR3 sequence: CASSFNGRGDGYTF. The CDR3 DNA is TGTGCCAGCAGCTTTAATGGGCGGGGGGATGGCTACACCTTC.

This chain uses TRBV2 with TRBJ2-7; 9 bases fit TRBD2. V shed 7 bases and J 3 bases; nucleotides not matched to a gene: 13. This CDR3 spans 16 amino acids. Per germline, CDR1 SNHLY and CDR2 FYNNEI. The CDR3 nucleotides are TGTGCCAGCAACCAGCGGAGCGGGGGGACCCACTACGAGCAGTACTTC. It codes for CASNQRSGGTHYEQYF.

This clone has just a few counts. This chain connects TRBV5-4 to TRBJ2-1; a weak D match, TRBD2 (5 bases). V lost 2 bases to trimming and J lost 7 bases, with 13 bases between them. The CDR3 totals 14 residues. CDR1 SGHNT and CDR2 YYREEE come from the germline V gene (reference sequence). The CDR3 protein is CASSFGLAANEQFF. CDR3 in DNA: TGTGCCAGCAGCTTCGGACTGGCCGCAAATGAGCAGTTCTTC.

V is TRBV7-9 and J is TRBJ2-7; 8 nucleotides align to TRBD2. J gave up 3 bases and V 0 bases, and 4 bases lay outside the gene matches. In germline, CDR1 is SEHNR, CDR2 FQNEAQ (reference sequence). There are 15 residues in the CDR3. The CDR3 loop reads CASSLASGSYYEQYF. CDR3 in DNA: TGTGCCAGCAGCTTAGCCAGCGGGAGCTACTACGAGCAGTACTTC. The complete variable domain, with remaining parts taken from reference TRBV7-9 and TRBJ2-7, reads DTGVSQNPRHKITKRGQNVTFRCDPISEHNRLYWYRQTLGQGPEFLTYFQNEAQLEKSRLLSDRFSAERPKGSFSTLEIQRTEQGDSAMYLCASSLASGSYYEQYFGPGTRLTVT.

This clone turned up a few times. V is TRBV30 and J is TRBJ1-6, with D perhaps TRBD1 (6 bases). Germline V gives CDR1 GTSNPN, CDR2 SVGIG (reference sequence). CDR3 size: 15 residues. Deletions cut 0 bases from V and 6 bases from J, with 12 bases between. The CDR3 sequence is CAWSVMGAGNSPLHF. DNA of the CDR3: TGTGCCTGGAGTGTAATGGGGGCCGGTAATTCACCCCTCCACTTT.

The chain uses TRBV6-6 and TRBJ1-1, with D unclear. The V end lost 5 bases, the J end lost 7 bases, and 11 bases lay between the germline ends. Germline V gene data show CDR1 as MNHNY and CDR2 as SVGAGI (reference sequence). The CDR3 is made up of 12 amino acids. In DNA form, the CDR3 reads TGTGCCAGCAGTCTTCAGGATATTGAAGCTTTCTTT. This translates into CASSLQDIEAFF.

The chain uses TRBV27 and TRBJ2-2, with 12 bases that match TRBD2. CDR1 and CDR2 from the germline V gene are MNHEY and SMNVEV (reference sequence). The ends lost 5 bases at V and 8 bases at J; junction bases unmatched: 12. This CDR3 is built from 17 residues. DNA of the CDR3: TGTGCCAGCAGTCATGAAGAACTAGCGGGAGGAGCGGGGGAGCTGTTTTTT. This gives the protein CASSHEELAGGAGELFF.

The V gene is TRBV28, the J gene TRBJ2-3; tentative D call: TRBD1 (5 bases). V gave up 2 bases and J gave up 10 bases, with 22 bases separating them. The CDR3 sequence is 16 residues long. Germline CDR1 reads MDHEN; CDR2 reads SYDVKM. The CDR3 region is CASSLVVGADPRAQYF. The CDR3 region has the DNA TGTGCCAGCAGTTTAGTGGTTGGGGCGGATCCTCGGGCGCAGTATTTT.

The gene calls are TRBV21-1 and TRBJ2-2; the D call in the table, TRBD2, was not verified against the DNA. TRBV21-1 is assigned pseudogene status. The CDR3 spans 22 residues. In DNA, the CDR3 is TGTGCCAGCAGCAAAGCGCTTTCTCCGGGGGGGCCATTTGATGGCAGTGGCGGGGAGCTGTTTTTT. It specifies CASSKALSPGGPFDGSGGELFF.

The chain links TRBV4-2 to TRBJ1-1; the D gene is possibly TRBD1 (6 bases). Germline V gene lookup returns CDR1 LGHNA and CDR2 YNFKEQ. The CDR3 consists of 15 residues. Between the trimmed V and J ends, which lost 1 base and 0 bases, there was a span of 9 bases. CDR3 residues: CASSQGGQMNTEAFF. The CDR3 bases are TGTGCCAGCAGCCAAGGAGGACAGATGAACACTGAAGCTTTCTTT.

V gene TRBV4-1 combines with J gene TRBJ2-3, with D uncertain. Deletions cut 3 bases from V and 4 bases from J, with 11 bases between. CDR3 length equals 14 residues. The germline V gene encodes CDR1 MGHRA and CDR2 YSYEKL. CDR3 region: CASSQALASDTQYF. CDR3 DNA: TGCGCCAGCAGCCAGGCCTTAGCTTCAGATACGCAGTATTTT.

V usage is TRBV5-5 and J usage is TRBJ2-7; 7 bases agree with TRBD1. The junction had 9 bases not matched to a gene; V was cut back by 3 bases and J by 3 bases. Germline loops: CDR1 SGHKS, CDR2 YYEKEE (reference sequence). CDR3 length: 15 residues. The DNA of the CDR3 is TGTGCCAGCAGCTCAACGGGACAGACATACTACGAGCAGTACTTC. Translation gives CASSSTGQTYYEQYF.

This rearrangement joins TRBV9 to TRBJ1-2; D ambiguous. Germline CDR1 and CDR2: SGDLS and YYNGEE. Trimming stripped 0 bases from V and 6 bases from J, with 9 bases between. The length of the CDR3 is 13 residues. In nucleotides, the CDR3 is TGTGCCAGCAGCGTAGGGCAGGCCAATGGCTACACCTTC. Protein sequence: CASSVGQANGYTF.

The rearrangement uses TRBV29-1 and TRBJ2-1; 12 nucleotides align to TRBD2. The CDR3 length is 13 residues. The V gene end was trimmed by 5 bases and the J gene end by 7 bases; junction bases not matched to a gene: 3. In germline, CDR1 is SQVTM, CDR2 ANQGSEA. CDR3 residues: CSVTSGRTNEQFF. The DNA of the CDR3 is TGCAGCGTTACTAGCGGGAGGACTAATGAGCAGTTCTTC.

V gene TRBV29-1 combines with J gene TRBJ2-3; 10 positions match TRBD2. Per germline, CDR1 SQVTM and CDR2 ANQGSEA. This CDR3 has 13 residues. V gave up 6 bases and J gave up 7 bases; unmatched junction bases: 7. CDR3 sequence: CSVRLGLANTQYF. The CDR3 DNA reads TGCAGCGTGCGCCTGGGACTAGCGAATACGCAGTATTTT.